The rows below give T cell receptor beta chains drawn from one sample of a study of T-cell reconstitution after alpha-beta-depleted transplantation in children. From the PCR reads, TCRdb called clonotypes with MiXCR, one entry per CDR3 protein. Of about 160,000 distinct CDR3 sequences listed, roughly 10% are singletons. Sequences were derived from PBMCs, sampled before TCRalphabeta/CD19-depleted stem cell transplant. The receptors come from a boy aged 2 to 10 with acute myeloid leukemia, due to receive a stem cell transplant. CDR3s include the opening cysteine and the closing phenylalanine or tryptophan. D genes are given only for firm matches. Some rows mark clone size as missing; the rest say once, few, many or name a class of expanded clone.

D gene: -
V gene: TRBV25-1
clone size: many
J gene: TRBJ1-2
CDR3 protein: CASSTSMWNENGYTF
CDR3 DNA: TGTGCCAGCAGTACCTCTATGTGGAATGAGAATGGCTACACCTTC

D gene: -
V gene: TRBV20-1
clone size: many
J gene: TRBJ2-1
CDR3 protein: CSASRDADNEQFF
CDR3 DNA: TGCAGTGCTAGCCGGGACGCAGACAATGAGCAGTTCTTC

D gene: -
V gene: TRBV5-1
clone size: many
J gene: TRBJ2-1
CDR3 protein: CASSFDMPYEQFF
CDR3 DNA: TGCGCCAGCAGCTTCGACATGCCCTATGAGCAGTTCTTC

D gene: -
V gene: TRBV9
clone size: medium-sized
J gene: TRBJ2-1
CDR3 protein: CASSPRDWVYNEQFF
CDR3 DNA: TGTGCCAGCAGTCCCCGGGACTGGGTTTACAATGAGCAGTTCTTC

D gene: -
V gene: TRBV6-1
clone size: many
J gene: TRBJ2-3
CDR3 protein: CASSDTQGRSLDTQYF
CDR3 DNA: TGTGCCAGCAGTGACACCCAGGGGCGATCGTTAGATACGCAGTATTTT

D gene: -
V gene: TRBV29-1
clone size: many
J gene: TRBJ1-1
CDR3 protein: CSVGLRDTDEAFF
CDR3 DNA: TGCAGCGTTGGTCTCCGGGACACCGATGAAGCTTTCTTT

D gene: -
V gene: TRBV29-1
clone size: many
J gene: TRBJ2-7
CDR3 protein: CSVVMGLSYEQYF
CDR3 DNA: TGCAGCGTTGTTATGGGGTTGTCCTACGAGCAGTACTTC

D gene: TRBD1
V gene: TRBV15
clone size: many
J gene: TRBJ2-7
CDR3 protein: CATSRATGYEQYF
CDR3 DNA: TGTGCCACCAGCAGAGCGACAGGGTACGAGCAGTACTTC

D gene: -
V gene: TRBV28
clone size: -
J gene: TRBJ2-7
CDR3 protein: CASSLRSRPYEQYF
CDR3 DNA: TGTGCCAGCAGTTTGCGTTCTAGACCCTACGAGCAGTACTTC

D gene: TRBD2
V gene: TRBV13
clone size: many
J gene: TRBJ2-3
CDR3 protein: CASSLAKSSGSTDTQYF
CDR3 DNA: TGTGCCAGCAGCTTAGCGAAGAGTAGCGGGAGCACAGATACGCAGTATTTT

D gene: -
V gene: TRBV7-8
clone size: many
J gene: TRBJ2-3
CDR3 protein: CASSLVIATDTQYF
CDR3 DNA: TGTGCCAGCAGCTTAGTGATTGCCACAGATACGCAGTATTTT

D gene: TRBD2
V gene: TRBV5-6
clone size: many
J gene: TRBJ2-3
CDR3 protein: CASSSSGGTDTQYF
CDR3 DNA: TGTGCCAGCAGCTCTAGCGGGGGCACAGATACGCAGTATTTT

D gene: TRBD1
V gene: TRBV5-8
clone size: many
J gene: TRBJ1-1
CDR3 protein: CASSWGQLNTEAFF
CDR3 DNA: TGTGCCAGCAGCTGGGGACAGCTAAACACTGAAGCTTTCTTT

D gene: TRBD1
V gene: TRBV7-9
clone size: many
J gene: TRBJ2-1
CDR3 protein: CASSWAGQGSAEQFF
CDR3 DNA: TGTGCCAGCAGCTGGGCGGGACAGGGGTCCGCTGAGCAGTTCTTC

D gene: TRBD1
V gene: TRBV5-5
clone size: many
J gene: TRBJ2-5
CDR3 protein: CASSSIGTEVQETQYF
CDR3 DNA: TGTGCCAGCAGTTCTATCGGGACAGAAGTCCAAGAGACCCAGTACTTC

D gene: TRBD2
V gene: TRBV20-1
clone size: many
J gene: TRBJ2-1
CDR3 protein: CSAPGLAGVYNEQFF
CDR3 DNA: TGCAGTGCCCCCGGACTAGCCGGGGTATACAATGAGCAGTTCTTC

D gene: -
V gene: TRBV5-1
clone size: many
J gene: TRBJ2-1
CDR3 protein: CASSFVRIAEGNEQFF
CDR3 DNA: TGCGCCAGCAGCTTCGTACGGATAGCAGAGGGCAATGAGCAGTTCTTC

D gene: TRBD2
V gene: TRBV12-3/TRBV12-4
clone size: many
J gene: TRBJ2-7
CDR3 protein: CASSRTSGSREQYF
CDR3 DNA: TGTGCCAGCAGCCGGACTAGCGGGAGTCGCGAGCAGTACTTC

D gene: -
V gene: TRBV24-1
clone size: many
J gene: TRBJ2-7
CDR3 protein: CATGDSSSYEQYF
CDR3 DNA: TGTGCCACCGGCGACAGCAGCTCCTACGAGCAGTACTTC

D gene: TRBD1
V gene: TRBV9
clone size: many
J gene: TRBJ1-1
CDR3 protein: CASSGNRGPEAFF
CDR3 DNA: TGTGCCAGCAGCGGTAACAGGGGCCCCGAAGCTTTCTTT

D gene: TRBD2
V gene: TRBV4-1
clone size: many
J gene: TRBJ2-1
CDR3 protein: CASSQDGGTSGRIRRENEQFF
CDR3 DNA: TGCGCCAGCAGCCAAGATGGAGGGACTAGCGGGAGGATACGTCGGGAAAATGAGCAGTTCTTC

D gene: -
V gene: TRBV7-2
clone size: many
J gene: TRBJ1-2
CDR3 protein: CASTFQGLGGYTF
CDR3 DNA: TGTGCCAGCACCTTCCAGGGGTTGGGTGGCTACACCTTC

D gene: -
V gene: TRBV7-2
clone size: many
J gene: TRBJ1-5
CDR3 protein: CASSLEAQGNQPQHF
CDR3 DNA: TGTGCCAGCAGCTTAGAAGCACAGGGCAATCAGCCCCAGCATTTT